Presented here are 5 T cell receptor beta chains from one specimen sequenced in a study of cytomegalovirus exposure and HLA in healthy donors. The PCR employed 60 Vbeta primers together with 13 Jbeta primers. Clones were read by immunoSEQ multiplex PCR, and TCRdb kept only the in-frame ones, dropping some. In the table there are around 120,000 clones, around three quarters of which are singletons. The sequencing sample was made of PBMCs. These receptors all come from a man aged 30-40 years in good health and CMV-seropositive.

The chain carries TRBV15 and TRBJ2-7, with a possible D match to TRBD2 (5 bases). The CDR3 runs to 15 residues. Germline assignment: CDR1 LNHNV and CDR2 YYDKDF (reference sequence). Trimming pared 5 bases from V and 7 bases from J, leaving 21 bases between. The CDR3 bases are TGTGCCACCAGCGGCGGAGGAGAGGGCCCTCGGGAGCAGTACTTC. This codes for CATSGGGEGPREQYF.

The chain joins TRBV9 to TRBJ2-3; the D is unclear. The CDR3 totals 16 residues. Germline loops: CDR1 SGDLS, CDR2 YYNGEE. Trimming stripped 2 bases from V and 2 bases from J, with 15 bases between. The CDR3 sequence: CASSVLWRSSTDTQYF. The CDR3 region has the DNA TGTGCCAGCAGCGTCTTGTGGAGAAGTTCCACAGATACGCAGTATTTT.

CDR3 region: CASSQGGGETQYF. The CDR3 DNA sequence: TGTGCCAGCAGCCAAGGGGGCGGAGAGACCCAGTACTTC. V and J are TRBV4-2 and TRBJ2-5, with a weak D call TRBD1 (5 bases). CDR3 length: 13 residues. V lost 1 base and J lost 4, with 7 bases in between. Germline-derived CDR1 and CDR2 are LGHNA and YNFKEQ.

This clone was seen just once. The genes are TRBV28 and TRBJ2-7; no firm D call. Germline CDR1 is MDHEN and CDR2 is SYDVKM. The CDR3 covers 13 residues. With 5 bases removed from V and 3 bases from J, the gap between germline ends came to 11 bases. CDR3 protein: CASSVGTVYEQYF. CDR3 sequence (DNA): TGTGCCAGCAGTGTAGGTACAGTCTACGAGCAGTACTTC.

CDR3 in DNA: TGTGCCAGCAGGAGACAGGGGGAGATTTTCACAGATACGCAGTATTTT. Translating gives CASRRQGEIFTDTQYF. J is TRBJ2-3 and V is TRBV5-4; 9 bases agree with TRBD1. This CDR3 is built from 16 residues. J gave up 2 bases and V 5 bases, and 9 bases lay outside the gene matches. Germline V gene lookup returns CDR1 SGHNT and CDR2 YYREEE (reference sequence).